One and the same sample provided the 16 T cell receptor beta chains below, sequenced in a study of post-analysis software for immune sequencing data. Their antigen targets remain unknown. General study findings and limits: With TRBV5-6, TRBV5-1 and TRBV20-1 included, about 5 TRBV segments were more frequent in patients than in controls.

Unique molecular identifiers had been added to the TCR beta cDNA libraries. Each CDR3 protein gets one entry after TCRdb re-called the PCR reads with MiXCR. The sample lists roughly 430,000 distinct CDR3 sequences, roughly 38% seen once, with 6% to 9% in the top ten. Sequencing was done on a sample of blood. These receptors came from a girl aged 2 to 9 with multiple sclerosis.

This chain uses TRBV6-5 with TRBJ2-1, with 12 positions matching TRBD2. Germline lookup yields CDR1 MNHEY and CDR2 SVGAGI. This CDR3 spans 18 amino acids. V lost 4 bases to trimming and J lost 6 bases; unmatched junction nucleotides: 13. The CDR3 sequence is CASSWAGASGRAINEQFF. Written as DNA, the CDR3 is TGTGCCAGCAGTTGGGCTGGGGCTAGCGGGAGGGCCATCAATGAGCAGTTCTTC.

This chain joins TRBV29-1 and TRBJ2-4; TRBD2 agrees at 10 bases. J gave up 13 bases and V 6 bases, and 12 bases lay outside the gene matches. The germline CDR1 and CDR2 sequences are SQVTM and ANQGSEA. This CDR3 comprises 13 residues. The CDR3 DNA reads as TGCAGCGTCCTAGCGGGGGTGGGCAATGAGCAGTACTTC. It encodes CSVLAGVGNEQYF.

This clonotype has only a few counts. The V gene is TRBV6-2 or TRBV6-3, the J gene TRBJ2-1, with a possible D match to TRBD2 (5 bases). The CDR3 sequence is 16 residues long. Trimming left V 4 bases short and J 3 bases short, with 16 bases between. CDR1 MNHEY and CDR2 SVGEGT come from the germline V gene. The CDR3: CASSWWEAVNYNEQFF. For the CDR3, the DNA is TGTGCCAGCAGTTGGTGGGAAGCGGTAAACTACAATGAGCAGTTCTTC.

This clonotype was counted only a few times. This sequence joins TRBV28 and TRBJ2-5; 10 nucleotides agree with TRBD1. The J call is in doubt because the DNA end fits TRBJ2-7 better. The CDR3 totals 16 residues. CDR1 is MDHEN, CDR2 SYDVKM, per germline. CDR3 sequence reads: CASGTFGTGEAYEQYF. The CDR3 coding sequence is TGTGCCAGCGGCACCTTTGGGACAGGGGAAGCCTACGAGCAGTACTTC.

This clonotype came up a few times. The chain uses TRBV6-5 and TRBJ2-7; TRBD1 agrees at 8 bases. The CDR3 is 15 residues long. In germline, CDR1 is MNHEY, CDR2 SVGAGI. The ends lost 2 bases at V and 3 bases at J; junction bases unmatched: 6. The CDR3 region has the DNA TGTGCCAGCAGTTACCCCGGACAGGGAGGCTACGAGCAGTACTTC. Translated: CASSYPGQGGYEQYF.

This chain connects TRBV2 to TRBJ1-2; possibly TRBD1 for D (5 bases). This CDR3 has 15 residues. With 5 bases removed from V and 4 bases from J, the gap between germline ends came to 17 bases. The germline V gene has CDR1 SNHLY and CDR2 FYNNEI. As DNA, the CDR3 is TGTGCCAGCAGTACATCTGGGGCCGGGTCCTATGGCTACACCTTC. Its protein product is CASSTSGAGSYGYTF. Filled out from reference TRBV2 and TRBJ1-2, the complete variable domain reads EPEVTQTPSHQVTQMGQEVILRCVPISNHLYFYWYRQILGQKVEFLVSFYNNEISEKSEIFDDQFSVERPDGSNFTLKIRSTKLEDSAMYFCASSTSGAGSYGYTFGSGTRLTVV.

The V call is TRBV11-2, the J call TRBJ2-1; weak D call: TRBD1 (6 bases). The CDR3 spans 13 residues. Trimming left V 4 bases short and J 10 bases short, with 14 bases between. Germline CDR1 is SGHAT and CDR2 is FQNNGV. This chain's CDR3 is CASSSDRTQEQFF. In DNA form, the CDR3 reads TGTGCCAGCAGCTCCGACAGGACCCAAGAGCAGTTCTTC.

This clonotype occurred a few times. This chain links TRBV28 with TRBJ2-7; D is perhaps TRBD2 (6 bases). The V end was cut by 3 bases, the J end by 1 base, with 10 bases between. From germline, CDR1 is MDHEN and CDR2 SYDVKM. CDR3 size: 14 residues. CDR3 DNA sequence: TGTGCCAGCAGTTTCGGCGGGACGTCCTACGAGCAGTACTTC. Its protein is CASSFGGTSYEQYF.

The chain joins TRBV13 to TRBJ2-7, with D unclear. This CDR3 region has 12 residues. V was pared by 5 bases and J by 2 bases, with 7 bases between. Per germline, CDR1 PRHDT and CDR2 FYEKMQ (reference sequence). In DNA, the CDR3 is TGTGCCAGCAGCCGGTCCGCCTACGAGCAGTACTTC. Translated, it gives CASSRSAYEQYF.

This clonotype was detected a few times. The chain links TRBV12-3 or TRBV12-4 to TRBJ2-5; 9 bases fit TRBD1. The CDR3 totals 17 residues. The V segment lost 4 bases and the J segment 5 bases; nucleotides outside the gene matches: 14. As DNA, the CDR3 is TGTGCCAGCAGTTCTCCGGACAGGGGTTTGATCGGGGAGACCCAGTACTTC. This codes for CASSSPDRGLIGETQYF.

This clonotype was seen just once. V is TRBV5-1 and J is TRBJ2-7; TRBD2 matches 8 bases. CDR1 SGHRS and CDR2 YFSETQ come from the germline V gene. Germline trimming cut 2 bases from V and 5 bases from J; bases unmatched to any gene: 9. The CDR3 consists of 15 residues. CDR3 in amino acids: CASSLVGRGRDEQYF. CDR3 coding DNA: TGCGCCAGCAGCTTAGTCGGGAGGGGAAGAGACGAGCAGTACTTC.

This clonotype occurred a few times. The genes are TRBV7-2 and TRBJ2-7; D not resolved. The CDR3 loop spans 14 amino acids. The germline V gene encodes CDR1 SGHTA and CDR2 FQGNSA. V lost 5 bases and J 0 bases, leaving 11 bases between the germline ends. The CDR3 DNA is TGTGCCAGCAGCGTGACGGCCGCCTCCTACGAGCAGTACTTC. Amino acids: CASSVTAASYEQYF. Complete variable domain (other parts from reference TRBV7-2 and TRBJ2-7): GAGVSQSPSNKVTEKGKDVELRCDPISGHTALYWYRQSLGQGLEFLIYFQGNSAPDKSGLPSDRFSAERTGGSVSTLTIQRTQQEDSAVYLCASSVTAASYEQYFGPGTRLTVT.

This chain joins TRBV28 and TRBJ1-6, with 10 bases lining up with TRBD1. From germline, CDR1 is MDHEN and CDR2 SYDVKM. Germline trimming cut 8 bases from V and 4 bases from J; bases unmatched to any gene: 17. The CDR3 totals 19 residues. CDR3 bases: TGTGCCAGCTTCGCCCCTAACCCGGGACAGGGGCCGTATAATTCACCCCTCCACTTT. Its translation: CASFAPNPGQGPYNSPLHF.

The chain combines TRBV7-6 with TRBJ2-5, with 7 bases that match TRBD2. The trim removed 1 base at V and 5 bases at J, leaving 10 bases unmatched. The germline V gene encodes CDR1 SGHVS and CDR2 FNYEAQ. The CDR3 contains 16 residues. The CDR3 DNA sequence: TGTGCCAGCAGCTTAGAGTTTCCTAGCGGTCCGGAGACCCAGTACTTC. It translates to CASSLEFPSGPETQYF.

A few counts support this clonotype. This sequence joins TRBV5-1 and TRBJ1-1; 8 nucleotides agree with TRBD1. CDR1 and CDR2 (germline): SGHRS, YFSETQ. CDR3 length: 14 amino acids. The V and J ends lost 4 bases and 5 bases, in that order; junction bases with no gene match: 7. This CDR3 is CASSLDGQGTEAFF. DNA of the CDR3: TGCGCCAGCAGCCTAGATGGACAGGGAACTGAAGCTTTCTTT.

In the case of this clonotype: At one end, the junction sequence differs from germline, possibly due to a read error. This chain joins TRBV29-1 and TRBJ2-1; TRBD1 matches at 7 bases. Germline CDR1 and CDR2: SQVTM and ANQGSEA. There are 15 residues in the CDR3. Here the CDR3 reads CSVEDRDRFYSEQFF. In nucleotides, the CDR3 is TGCAGCGTTGAAGATCGGGACAGATTTTACAGTGAGCAGTTCTTC.